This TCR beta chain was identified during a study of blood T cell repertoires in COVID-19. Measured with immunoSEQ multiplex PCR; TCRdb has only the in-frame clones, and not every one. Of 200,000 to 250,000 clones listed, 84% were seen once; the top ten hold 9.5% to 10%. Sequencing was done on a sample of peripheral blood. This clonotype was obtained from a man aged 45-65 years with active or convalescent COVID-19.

CDR3 region: CASSPGDFEQFF. The CDR3 DNA sequence: TGTGCCAGCAGCCCTGGGGACTTTGAGCAGTTCTTC. This sequence joins TRBV7-9 and TRBJ2-1; TRBD2 is a possible D gene (6 bases). CDR3 length equals 12 residues. CDR1 is SEHNR, CDR2 FQNEAQ, per germline (reference sequence). V shed 5 bases and J shed 9 bases, with 11 bases lying between them.